The clone carrying this T cell receptor (beta chain) was seen only a few times. Its target is unknown. The V gene's germline CDR1 is SGHRS and CDR2 YFSETQ. V was clipped by 0 bases and J by 0 bases, with 9 bases between them. This CDR3 comprises 15 residues. The source of the sample is a study of T-cell reconstitution after alpha-beta-depleted transplantation in children. Study findings and constraints: Two months or so post-transplant, alpha-beta T cells reportedly derived from several hundred expanded graft clones. Among T cells one year after transplant, newly produced cells accounted for most counts and diversity. Surviving recipient T cells and thymic progenitors produced the high day-60 TCRbeta diversity seen in some patients.

For TCRbeta, the library was prepared with unique molecular identifiers. From the PCR reads, TCRdb called clonotypes with MiXCR, one entry per CDR3 protein. In the table there are under 250,000 distinct CDR3 sequences, more than 20% of which are singletons. This clonotype was obtained from a female patient between 2 and 15 years old who had a stem cell transplant for congenital amegakaryocytic thrombocytopenia, so the T cells may come from the graft donor. Material: PBMCs, mostly from graft donor cells, obtained 360 days after TCRalphabeta/CD19-depleted stem cell transplant. The chain couples TRBV5-1 to TRBJ2-5; no clear D gene. CDR3: CASSLDYWNQETQYF. The CDR3, as DNA: TGCGCCAGCAGCTTGGACTACTGGAACCAAGAGACCCAGTACTTC.